The next 16 T cell receptor beta chains were all read from a single sample in a study of post-analysis software for immune sequencing data. The study's findings and limits: A few TRBV segments occurring more often in patients than controls included TRBV5-6, TRBV5-1 and TRBV20-1.

These TCRs' antigens remain unknown. TCR beta cDNA libraries had unique molecular identifiers. TCRdb independently ran MiXCR on the PCR reads; one entry per CDR3 protein. The table has 750,000 to 950,000 distinct CDR3 sequences, more than 45% seen once. The sequenced sample was blood. These receptors were obtained from a girl aged 5 to 17 with multiple sclerosis.

This chain connects TRBV9 to TRBJ2-5; 10 bases line up with TRBD2. Unmatched junction bases numbered 2, after V lost 3 bases and J lost 3 bases. Germline-derived CDR1 and CDR2 are SGDLS and YYNGEE. The CDR3 runs 14 residues. CDR3 DNA sequence: TGTGCCAGCAGCGAAGGACTAGCGGAAGAGACCCAGTACTTC. Protein: CASSEGLAEETQYF.

V usage is TRBV14 and J usage is TRBJ2-4; D may be TRBD1 (7 bases). Looked up from germline, CDR1 is SGHDN and CDR2 is FVKESK. The CDR3 runs 16 residues. The germline V and J ends were trimmed by 1 base and 7 bases, with 17 bases remaining between them. The CDR3 spells CASSQGAETGTNIQYF. The CDR3 DNA is TGTGCCAGCAGCCAAGGAGCCGAGACAGGGACTAACATTCAGTACTTC.

The CDR3 nucleotides read TGTGCCAGCAGCCAGCCCGGGCAAGAGACCCAGTACTTC. Protein sequence: CASSQPGQETQYF. The rearrangement uses TRBV12-3 or TRBV12-4 and TRBJ2-5; D remains ambiguous. Deletions cut 6 bases from V and 2 bases from J, with 10 bases between. CDR3 size: 13 residues.

This sequence joins TRBV6-1 and TRBJ2-1; TRBD1 is a possible D gene (6 bases). Germline V gene data show CDR1 as MNHNS and CDR2 as SASEGT. The CDR3 contains 19 residues. V lost 1 base, J lost 5 bases, and 24 bases lay in between. CDR3: CASSEEAWTVPFFNNEQFF. CDR3 nucleotides: TGTGCCAGCAGTGAAGAGGCATGGACAGTGCCGTTTTTCAACAATGAGCAGTTCTTC.

The chain employs TRBV5-1 and TRBJ2-5; tentatively, D is TRBD2 (6 bases). Trimming removed 5 bases at V and 0 bases at J, with 14 bases between. The CDR3 runs 15 residues. CDR1 is SGHRS and CDR2 is YFSETQ in the germline V gene. CDR3 residues: CASRKDGGYQETQYF. DNA of the CDR3: TGCGCCAGCAGGAAAGATGGGGGGTACCAAGAGACCCAGTACTTC.

Comment on this clonotype: The junction differs from germline at one of its ends, possibly a read error. The chain carries TRBV5-1 and TRBJ2-7; D is possibly TRBD1 or TRBD2 (5 bases each). Matching the DNA end better, TRBJ2-5 makes the J call doubtful. The germline V gene encodes CDR1 SGHRS and CDR2 YFSETQ. This CDR3 contains 12 residues. CDR3 sequence: CASSLGEGTQYF. Here the CDR3 DNA reads TGTGCCAGCAGTTTGGGGGAAGGGACCCAGTACTTC.

The chain combines TRBV29-1 with TRBJ1-1; TRBD1 is a possible D gene (6 bases). V shed 7 bases and J shed 0 bases, with 12 bases lying between them. The germline CDR1 and CDR2 sequences are SQVTM and ANQGSEA. CDR3 length: 13 amino acids. CDR3 in DNA: TGCAGCGGCTTACAGGGAATGAACACTGAAGCTTTCTTT. Amino acids: CSGLQGMNTEAFF. Together with reference TRBV29-1 and TRBJ1-1, the CDR3 gives the full variable domain: SAVISQKPSRDICQRGTSLTIQCQVDSQVTMMFWYRQQPGQSLTLIATANQGSEATYESGFVIDKFPISRPNLTFSTLTVSNMSPEDSSIYLCSGLQGMNTEAFFGQGTRLTVV.

This clonotype was seen only once. The CDR3 protein is CASSHDVSSGANVLTF. CDR3 DNA: TGCGCCAGCAGCCATGATGTGAGCTCTGGGGCCAACGTCCTGACTTTC. The chain combines TRBV4-3 with TRBJ2-6; D call uncertain. V lost 3 bases and J 0 bases, leaving 9 bases between the germline ends. Germline lookup yields CDR1 LGHNA and CDR2 YSLEER. The CDR3 extends over 16 amino acids.

J is TRBJ2-5 and V is TRBV12-3 or TRBV12-4, with D possibly being TRBD2 (6 bases). CDR3 length: 18 residues. V shed 5 bases and J shed 2 bases, with 24 bases lying between them. CDR3 in amino acids: CASSPRDSLPSSQETQYF. The CDR3 bases are TGTGCCAGCAGTCCCCGGGACTCGCTACCGTCATCACAAGAGACCCAGTACTTC.

This clonotype was counted between two and nine times. This chain connects TRBV5-1 to TRBJ2-1; 9 bases match TRBD2. The CDR3 is 15 amino acids. CDR1 is SGHRS, CDR2 YFSETQ, per germline. V trimming: 4 bases; J trimming: 5 bases; junction bases outside the gene matches: 7. CDR3 amino acids: CASSPLLAGDNEQFF. The CDR3 DNA sequence: TGCGCCAGCAGCCCATTACTAGCGGGTGACAATGAGCAGTTCTTC.

The chain employs TRBV29-1 and TRBJ2-6; 8 bases map to TRBD1. The CDR3 is made up of 15 amino acids. In germline, CDR1 is SQVTM, CDR2 ANQGSEA. V gave up 4 bases and J gave up 1 base; unmatched junction bases: 3. CDR3 DNA sequence: TGCAGCGTTGGGACAGGGAATTCTGGGGCCAACGTCCTGACTTTC. Translated, it gives CSVGTGNSGANVLTF.

CDR3 residues: CASSPLSRRETEAFF. The CDR3 DNA reads as TGCGCCAGCAGCCCCCTTTCGCGTAGGGAAACTGAAGCTTTCTTT. The rearrangement joins TRBV5-1 to TRBJ1-1; D is uncertain. Germline lookup yields CDR1 SGHRS and CDR2 YFSETQ. Deletions cut 4 bases from V and 5 bases from J, with 18 bases between. This CDR3 has 15 amino acids.

In this sample, this clonotype turned up a few times. This chain connects TRBV12-3 or TRBV12-4 to TRBJ2-5, with TRBD2 matching over 7 bases. The V and J ends lost 2 bases and 11 bases, in that order; junction bases with no gene match: 11. The CDR3 covers 14 residues. CDR3 loop: CASSLLRTRTEQYF. CDR3 nucleotides: TGTGCCAGCAGTTTACTACGGACTAGAACGGAGCAGTACTTC.

This clonotype has a handful of counts. This sequence joins TRBV13 and TRBJ2-5; no clear D gene. The CDR3 spans 15 residues. Germline V CDR1 and CDR2: PRHDT, FYEKMQ (reference sequence). V was shortened by 4 bases and J by 2 bases, with 14 bases between the two germline ends. The CDR3 protein is CASSYGPGRQETQYF. The CDR3 region has the DNA TGTGCCAGCAGCTATGGACCCGGAAGGCAAGAGACCCAGTACTTC.

A remark on this clonotype: At one of its ends the junction is not consistent with the germline gene, which may arise from a read error. The V call is TRBV5-1, the J call TRBJ2-1; 8 nucleotides align to TRBD2. Germline CDR1 and CDR2: SGHRS and YFSETQ. The CDR3 contains 16 residues. CDR3 protein: CVSSLGSGGPNNEQFF. CDR3 bases: TGCGTCAGCAGCTTGGGCTCGGGAGGGCCAAACAATGAGCAGTTCTTC.

Here the CDR3 DNA reads TGTGCCACCGGACTAGCGGGAGAGACCCAGTACTTC. Translation: CATGLAGETQYF. V is TRBV19 and J is TRBJ2-4; 11 nucleotides match TRBD2. The J call may be mistaken, given a closer DNA end match to TRBJ2-5. This CDR3 is built from 12 residues. The germline gives CDR1 LNHDA, CDR2 SQIVND (reference sequence).